The 3 T cell receptor beta chains listed next were all sequenced from one sample in a study of shared clonotypes between healthy human individuals. Profiled with immunoSEQ multiplex PCR; TCRdb holds only in-frame clones, not every one. The sample has roughly 2.4 million clones; 90% to 96% are singletons. The source material was naive CD4+ T cells sorted from blood. Subset of the sample: CD45RA+ positively selected. These receptors were taken from a man aged 18 to 30 in good health.

V is TRBV9 and J is TRBJ2-3; D is unclear. V lost 5 bases to trimming and J lost 5 bases, with 9 bases between them. Germline-derived CDR1 and CDR2 are SGDLS and YYNGEE. The CDR3 length is 12 residues. CDR3 in DNA: TGTGCCAGCAGAGCCACGGTAGATACGCAGTATTTT. Its translation is CASRATVDTQYF.

This clone appeared a single time. The chain joins TRBV11-2 to TRBJ2-1; TRBD1 is a possible D gene (5 bases). The germline V gene has CDR1 SGHAT and CDR2 FQNNGV. CDR3 length: 13 amino acids. V lost 5 bases, J lost 5 bases, and 10 bases lay in between. The CDR3: CASSQGSNNEQFF. The CDR3 DNA is TGTGCCAGCAGCCAGGGTTCCAACAATGAGCAGTTCTTC.

This chain uses TRBV27 with TRBJ2-3; D not certain. The CDR3 extends over 14 amino acids. Germline V gene lookup returns CDR1 MNHEY and CDR2 SMNVEV (reference sequence). The ends were cut back, 3 bases at V and 6 bases at J, with 13 bases in the middle. The CDR3 nucleotides read TGTGCCAGCAGTTTTGGGAACTACGCGGATACGCAGTATTTT. Translation: CASSFGNYADTQYF.